These T cell receptor beta chains were read from a single sample in a study of blood T cell repertoires in COVID-19. Repertoires were generated with immunoSEQ multiplex PCR, while TCRdb's copy carries only in-frame clones and drops some. This table has over 100,000 clones, more than 75% appearing once. Sequenced: peripheral blood. The receptor source for this set is a man aged 50 to 60 with active COVID-19. CDR3s leave out the opening cysteine and the closing phenylalanine or tryptophan. A row's size may be missing; if present it is once, few, many or a size class.

clone_size | cdr3_length | j_call | v_call | cdr3_aa
. | 11 | TRBJ1-1 | TRBV19 | ASREQGKAEAF
. | 15 | TRBJ2-5 | TRBV18 | ASSPGLAGVTQETQY
. | 14 | TRBJ1-1 | TRBV13 | ASSSSNRIFNTEAF
few | 11 | TRBJ2-7 | TRBV13 | ASSSPDRGEQY
. | 11 | TRBJ1-1 | TRBV6-5 | ASSYSQNTEAF
. | 12 | TRBJ1-2 | TRBV29-1 | SVTGQAENYGYT
. | 11 | TRBJ2-5 | TRBV7-2 | ASSLAGPGSQY
. | 12 | TRBJ2-5 | TRBV19 | ASSLVGGGETQY
. | 12 | TRBJ1-5 | TRBV2 | ASTERENNQPQH
. | 14 | TRBJ1-3 | TRBV4-1 | ASSQPPRGSGNTIY
. | 8 | TRBJ2-7 | TRBV2 | ASRADEQY
. | 12 | TRBJ2-2 | TRBV5-1 | ASTSGGGTGELF
. | 13 | TRBJ2-1 | TRBV5-1 | ASSNQPGHGGEQF
. | 10 | TRBJ1-2 | TRBV6-5 | ASSQGRLGYT
. | 14 | TRBJ1-1 | TRBV27 | ASSPRQGLPFSEAF
. | 13 | TRBJ1-5 | TRBV7-9 | ASSLAWDSNQPQH
. | 15 | TRBJ2-3 | TRBV27 | ASSPLRSGGTTDTQY
. | 12 | TRBJ1-4 | TRBV5-5 | ASSSTGINEKLF
once | 11 | TRBJ2-2 | TRBV15 | ASTEGYTGELF
. | 11 | TRBJ2-1 | TRBV5-1 | ASGTGGGYEQF
. | 16 | TRBJ1-6 | TRBV27 | ASTKRATGSSYNSPLH
. | 16 | TRBJ2-5 | TRBV7-9 | ASSLGHPGTRGQETQY
. | 13 | TRBJ1-3 | TRBV11-2 | ASSLGQVPGNTIY
. | 9 | TRBJ2-7 | TRBV6-5 | VSRTNYEQY
. | 14 | TRBJ2-4 | TRBV5-1 | ASSRGPGQGNGAQY
once | 13 | TRBJ2-3 | TRBV5-1 | ASSFSGASTDTQY
once | 13 | TRBJ1-5 | TRBV7-2 | ASSSGQGLNQPQH
few | 10 | TRBJ1-1 | TRBV7-2 | ASSFQGLEAF
. | 14 | TRBJ2-3 | TRBV11-3 | ASSPPGGGGTDTQY
few | 11 | TRBJ2-7 | TRBV9 | ASSGDRPYEQY
. | 14 | TRBJ2-2 | TRBV5-5 | ASSLLPGQNTGELF
. | 16 | TRBJ1-1 | TRBV7-2 | ASSSDRAMTRHNAEAF
. | 12 | TRBJ2-5 | TRBV2 | ASSEKGQGLTQY
. | 14 | TRBJ1-1 | TRBV6-1 | ASSEAIRTGNTEAF
. | 11 | TRBJ1-2 | TRBV25-1 | ASSEYSNEGYT
few | 11 | TRBJ1-1 | TRBV12-3/TRBV12-4 | ASSLVWATEAF
. | 13 | TRBJ2-3 | TRBV6-4 | ASSDSGARPDTQY
. | 12 | TRBJ1-6 | TRBV5-1 | ASSLGTVHSPLH
. | 15 | TRBJ2-3 | TRBV2 | ASSHLRDRGSQDTQY
once | 13 | TRBJ2-3 | TRBV13 | ASSFRQPWSDTQY
. | 15 | TRBJ1-1 | TRBV19 | ASTEGTGGRMNTEAF
. | 9 | TRBJ1-4 | TRBV20-1 | SAPSNEKLF
. | 15 | TRBJ1-3 | TRBV11-2 | ASSPGQGSRYGNTIY
. | 16 | TRBJ1-5 | TRBV28 | ASRTGTGGVNSNQPQH
. | 12 | TRBJ1-1 | TRBV18 | ASSRGPDGTEAF
once | 13 | TRBJ2-7 | TRBV18 | ASSPGQGKMYEQY
. | 10 | TRBJ1-1 | TRBV5-6 | ASSLGRGGAF
. | 15 | TRBJ2-1 | TRBV11-3 | ASSRNPGQSSYNEQF
. | 11 | TRBJ2-4 | TRBV29-1 | SVTDRVENIQY